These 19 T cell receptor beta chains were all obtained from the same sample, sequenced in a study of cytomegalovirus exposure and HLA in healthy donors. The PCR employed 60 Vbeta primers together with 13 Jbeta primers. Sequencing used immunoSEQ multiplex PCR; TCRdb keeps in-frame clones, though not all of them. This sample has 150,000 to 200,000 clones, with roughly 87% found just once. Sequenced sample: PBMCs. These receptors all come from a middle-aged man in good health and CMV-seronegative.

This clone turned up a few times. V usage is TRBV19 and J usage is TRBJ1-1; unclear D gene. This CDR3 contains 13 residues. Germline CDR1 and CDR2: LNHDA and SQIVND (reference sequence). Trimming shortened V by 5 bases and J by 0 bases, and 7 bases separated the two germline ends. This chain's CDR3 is CASSQTLNTEAFF. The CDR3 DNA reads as TGTGCCAGTAGTCAAACATTGAACACTGAAGCTTTCTTT. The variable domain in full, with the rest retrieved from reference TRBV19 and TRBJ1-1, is DGGITQSPKYLFRKEGQNVTLSCEQNLNHDAMYWYRQDPGQGLRLIYYSQIVNDFQKGDIAEGYSVSREKKESFPLTVTSAQKNPTAFYLCASSQTLNTEAFFGQGTRLTVV.

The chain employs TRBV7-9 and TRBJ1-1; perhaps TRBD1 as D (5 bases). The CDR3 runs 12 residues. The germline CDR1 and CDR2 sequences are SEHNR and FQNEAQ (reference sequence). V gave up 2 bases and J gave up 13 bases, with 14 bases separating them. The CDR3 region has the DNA TGTGCCAGCAGCTTATCTCCGACAGTCTATTTCTTT. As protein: CASSLSPTVYFF.

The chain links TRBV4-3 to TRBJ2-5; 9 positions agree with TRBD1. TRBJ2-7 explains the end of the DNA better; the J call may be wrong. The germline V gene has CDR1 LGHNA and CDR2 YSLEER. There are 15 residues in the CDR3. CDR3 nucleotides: TGCGCCAGCAGCCAACTGACAGGGGGCTCCTACGAGCAGTACTTC. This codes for CASSQLTGGSYEQYF.

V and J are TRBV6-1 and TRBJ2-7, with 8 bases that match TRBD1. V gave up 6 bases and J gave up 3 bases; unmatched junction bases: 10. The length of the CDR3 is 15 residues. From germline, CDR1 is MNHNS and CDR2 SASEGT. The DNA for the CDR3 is TGTGCCAGCAGCCGGCCCGGACAGGGCAACTACGAGCAGTACTTC. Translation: CASSRPGQGNYEQYF.

CDR3 protein: CASSQQGVPNQPQHF. The CDR3 coding sequence is TGTGCCAGCTCACAACAGGGGGTGCCCAATCAGCCCCAGCATTTT. The rearrangement uses TRBV18 and TRBJ1-5, with 8 positions matching TRBD1. Germline V gene lookup returns CDR1 KGHSH and CDR2 LQKENI. J lost 3 bases, V lost 4 bases, and 5 bases had no gene match. The CDR3 contains 15 residues.

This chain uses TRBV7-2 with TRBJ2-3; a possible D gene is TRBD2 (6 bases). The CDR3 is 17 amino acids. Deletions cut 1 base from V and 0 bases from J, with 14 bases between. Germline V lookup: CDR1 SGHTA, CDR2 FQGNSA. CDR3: CASSLVWEATSTDTQYF. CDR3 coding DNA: TGTGCCAGCAGCTTAGTGTGGGAGGCCACTAGCACAGATACGCAGTATTTT.

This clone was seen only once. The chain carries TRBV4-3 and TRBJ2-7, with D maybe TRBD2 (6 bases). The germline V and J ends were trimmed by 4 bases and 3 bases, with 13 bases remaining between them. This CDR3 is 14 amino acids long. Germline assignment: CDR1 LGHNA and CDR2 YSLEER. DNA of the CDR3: TGCGCCAGCAGCCTCCGGCTTAGCGGCTACGAGCAGTACTTC. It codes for CASSLRLSGYEQYF.

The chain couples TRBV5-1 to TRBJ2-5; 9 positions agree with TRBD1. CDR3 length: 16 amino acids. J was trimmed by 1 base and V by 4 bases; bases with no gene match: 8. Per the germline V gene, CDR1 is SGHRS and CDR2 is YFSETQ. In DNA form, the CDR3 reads TGCGCCAGCAGCCCGGGACAGGGCAACCTCCAAGAGACCCAGTACTTC. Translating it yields CASSPGQGNLQETQYF.

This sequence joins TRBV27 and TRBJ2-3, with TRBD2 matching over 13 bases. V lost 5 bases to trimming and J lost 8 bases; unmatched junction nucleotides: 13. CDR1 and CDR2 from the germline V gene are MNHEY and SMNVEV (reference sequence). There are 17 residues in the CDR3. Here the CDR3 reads CASSPLLAGGPMSTQYF. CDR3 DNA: TGTGCCAGCAGTCCCTTACTAGCGGGGGGGCCTATGAGTACGCAGTATTTT.

CDR3 residues: CAWRDTGNTEAFF. In DNA form, the CDR3 reads TGTGCCTGGAGAGACACAGGGAACACTGAAGCTTTCTTT. The chain employs TRBV30 and TRBJ1-1, with a weak D call TRBD1 (5 bases). The CDR3 consists of 13 residues. V was shortened by 3 bases and J by 1 base, with 9 bases between the two germline ends. Per the germline V gene, CDR1 is GTSNPN and CDR2 is SVGIG (reference sequence).

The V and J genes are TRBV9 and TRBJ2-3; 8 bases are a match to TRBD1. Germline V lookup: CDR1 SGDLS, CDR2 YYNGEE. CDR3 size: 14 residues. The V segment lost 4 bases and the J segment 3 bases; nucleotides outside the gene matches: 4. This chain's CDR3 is CASSPGQGTDTQYF. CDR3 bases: TGTGCCAGCAGCCCTGGACAGGGAACAGATACGCAGTATTTT.

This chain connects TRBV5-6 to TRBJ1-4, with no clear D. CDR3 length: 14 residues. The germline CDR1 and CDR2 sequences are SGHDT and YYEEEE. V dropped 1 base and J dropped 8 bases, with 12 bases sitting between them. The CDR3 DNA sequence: TGTGCCAGCAGCTTGTCAGGACTCTACGAAAAACTGTTTTTT. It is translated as CASSLSGLYEKLFF.

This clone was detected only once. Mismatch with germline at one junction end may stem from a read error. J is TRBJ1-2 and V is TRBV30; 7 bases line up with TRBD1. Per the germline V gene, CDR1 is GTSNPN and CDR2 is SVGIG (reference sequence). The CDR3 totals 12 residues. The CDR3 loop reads CAWSAGTAAFWF. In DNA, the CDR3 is TGTGCCTGGAGCGCCGGGACAGCGGCTTTCTGGTTC.

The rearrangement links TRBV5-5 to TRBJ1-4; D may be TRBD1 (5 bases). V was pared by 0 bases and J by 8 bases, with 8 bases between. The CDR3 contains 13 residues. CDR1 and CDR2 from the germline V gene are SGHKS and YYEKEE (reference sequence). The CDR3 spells CASSLDRSEKLFF. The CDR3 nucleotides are TGTGCCAGCAGCTTGGACAGGTCGGAAAAACTGTTTTTT.

The CDR3 DNA reads as TGTGCCACCAGCCGGCGAACAGGGAACAATGAGCAGTTCTTC. Its protein is CATSRRTGNNEQFF. This chain connects TRBV15 to TRBJ2-1; tentatively, D is TRBD1 (6 bases). The germline V gene encodes CDR1 LNHNV and CDR2 YYDKDF (reference sequence). The CDR3 has 14 amino acids. Between the trimmed V and J ends, which lost 5 bases and 5 bases, there was a span of 13 bases.

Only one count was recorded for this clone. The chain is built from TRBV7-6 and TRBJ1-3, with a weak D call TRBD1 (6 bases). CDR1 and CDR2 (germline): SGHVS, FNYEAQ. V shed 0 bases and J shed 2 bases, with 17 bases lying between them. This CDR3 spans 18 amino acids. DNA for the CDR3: TGTGCCAGCAGCTTAGCCAAAGCGGACAGCCGACCTGGAAACACCATATATTTT. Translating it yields CASSLAKADSRPGNTIYF. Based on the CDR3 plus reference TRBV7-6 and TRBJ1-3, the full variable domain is GAGVSQSPRYKVTKRGQDVALRCDPISGHVSLYWYRQALGQGPEFLTYFNYEAQQDKSGLPNDRFSAERPEGSISTLTIQRTEQRDSAMYRCASSLAKADSRPGNTIYFGEGSWLTVV.

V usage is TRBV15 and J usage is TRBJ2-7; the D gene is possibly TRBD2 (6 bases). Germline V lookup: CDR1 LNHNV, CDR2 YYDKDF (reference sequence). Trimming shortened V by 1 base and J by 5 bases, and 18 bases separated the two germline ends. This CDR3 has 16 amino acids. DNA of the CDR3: TGTGCCACCAGCAGAGGCTTGGGGGGAAAGTTGGACGAGCAGTACTTC. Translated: CATSRGLGGKLDEQYF.

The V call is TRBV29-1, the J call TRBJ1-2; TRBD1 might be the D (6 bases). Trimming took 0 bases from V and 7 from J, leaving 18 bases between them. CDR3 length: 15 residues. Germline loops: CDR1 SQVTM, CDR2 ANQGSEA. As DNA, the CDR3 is TGCAGCGTTGAAGAAGACACAGGGAAGATCGGTGGCTACACCTTC. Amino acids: CSVEEDTGKIGGYTF.

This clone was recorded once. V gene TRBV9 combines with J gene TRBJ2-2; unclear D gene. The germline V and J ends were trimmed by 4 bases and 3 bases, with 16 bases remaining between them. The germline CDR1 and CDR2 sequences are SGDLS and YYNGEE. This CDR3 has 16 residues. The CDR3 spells CASSPPALRDTGELFF. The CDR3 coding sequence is TGTGCCAGCAGCCCCCCCGCCTTACGAGACACCGGGGAGCTGTTTTTT.